These 16 T cell receptor beta chains share one sample of origin, sequenced in a study of T cells after yellow fever vaccination (dated by TCRdb to the late 2010s). The treatment or condition tag for this specimen amounts to: live attenuated yellow fever vaccine strain. The protocol used for the library was 5' RACE. The instrument given in TCRdb is Illumina NovaSeq 6000. TCRdb reran the public reads through fastp at Q25 and MiXCR, keeping productive beta chains. Duplicate CDR3 protein sequences are folded into a single record with the most common DNA and genes. The sample includes about 300,000 distinct CDR3 sequences, with 3% to 4.5% observed a single time. Of the sample, 20% to 25% is held by the ten largest clones. The material sequenced was PBMCs, taken 5 days after the yellow fever booster vaccination. The receptors were gathered from a young man who received the YFV17D yellow fever vaccine.

This clonotype was observed a handful of times. This chain uses TRBV20-1 with TRBJ1-1, with D uncertain. Trimming took 1 base from V and 3 from J, leaving 6 bases between them. The CDR3 has 12 residues. Germline assignment: CDR1 DFQATT and CDR2 SNEGSKA (reference sequence). The CDR3 DNA reads as TGCAGTGCTAGAGGGGGATACACTGAAGCTTTCTTT. Its protein is CSARGGYTEAFF.

A few counts support this clonotype. The gene calls are TRBV6-6 and TRBJ1-2; weak D call: TRBD1 (6 bases). Trimming left V 10 bases short and J 0 bases short, with 12 bases between. CDR1 is MNHNY, CDR2 SVGAGI, per germline (reference sequence). The length of the CDR3 is 13 residues. DNA for the CDR3: TGTGCCATCAACAGGGCTTCTAACTATGGCTACACCTTC. It translates to CAINRASNYGYTF.

The chain carries TRBV15 and TRBJ1-2, with TRBD1 as a possible D gene (5 bases). The germline gives CDR1 LNHNV, CDR2 YYDKDF (reference sequence). Trimming took off 0 bases at V and 3 bases at J, with 8 bases between the two ends. CDR3 length: 14 amino acids. CDR3 DNA sequence: TGTGCCACCAGCAGAGATCTGGGGGACTATGGCTACACCTTC. It is translated as CATSRDLGDYGYTF.

This clonotype was found a few times. The J gene is TRBJ1-2, the V gene TRBV6-5; D may be TRBD1 (5 bases). This CDR3 comprises 15 residues. V dropped 4 bases and J dropped 9 bases, with 21 bases sitting between them. Germline CDR1 MNHEY, CDR2 SVGAGI. In DNA, the CDR3 is TGTGCCAGCAGTTCCCCCCGGGACGGGAGATTGAGCTACACCTTC. Its protein product is CASSSPRDGRLSYTF.

V gene TRBV5-4 combines with J gene TRBJ2-1; D is uncertain. The CDR3 runs to 15 residues. V was cut by 5 bases and J by 0 bases, with 12 bases left in between. CDR1 is SGHNT and CDR2 is YYREEE in the germline V gene (reference sequence). The CDR3 DNA follows: TGTGCCAGCAGTATGGGCCAGTACTCCTACAATGAGCAGTTCTTC. This encodes CASSMGQYSYNEQFF.

The chain has TRBV5-4 and TRBJ2-6; tentative D call: TRBD1 (5 bases). The CDR3 spans 18 residues. V was trimmed by 2 bases and J by 0 bases, leaving 15 bases between them. Germline loops: CDR1 SGHNT, CDR2 YYREEE (reference sequence). CDR3 protein: CASSFDSIFNSGANVLTF. The DNA of the CDR3 is TGTGCCAGCAGCTTCGACAGCATTTTCAACTCTGGGGCCAACGTCCTGACTTTC. Looking up the rest from reference TRBV5-4 and TRBJ2-6 gives the full variable domain: ETGVTQSPTHLIKTRGQQVTLRCSSQSGHNTVSWYQQALGQGPQFIFQYYREEENGRGNFPPRFSGLQFPNYSSELNVNALELDDSALYLCASSFDSIFNSGANVLTFGAGSRLTVL.

This chain uses TRBV20-1 with TRBJ2-7, with a tentative D call TRBD2 (5 bases). The ends were cut back, 3 bases at V and 3 bases at J, with 18 bases in the middle. Germline lookup yields CDR1 DFQATT and CDR2 SNEGSKA (reference sequence). This CDR3 is built from 15 residues. CDR3 sequence reads: CSASSEDTFYYEQYV. The CDR3 DNA is TGCAGTGCTAGCTCGGAGGATACCTTTTACTACGAGCAGTACGTC.

The chain combines TRBV18 with TRBJ1-6; D might be TRBD1 (5 bases). Trimming pared 2 bases from V and 6 bases from J, leaving 8 bases between. The germline CDR1 and CDR2 sequences are KGHSH and LQKENI. This CDR3 is built from 14 residues. CDR3 sequence: CASSPTGVNSPLHF. The CDR3 DNA sequence: TGTGCCAGCTCACCAACAGGCGTTAATTCACCCCTCCACTTT.

There are many counts of this clonotype. The chain is built from TRBV6-2 or TRBV6-3 and TRBJ2-1; 11 nucleotides match TRBD2. The CDR3 is made up of 16 amino acids. With V trimmed by 2 bases and J by 4 bases, 4 bases remained unmatched. CDR1 MNHEY and CDR2 SVGEGT come from the germline V gene. This CDR3 reads CASSYLAGGIYNEQFF. The CDR3 DNA sequence: TGTGCCAGCAGTTACCTAGCGGGGGGTATATACAATGAGCAGTTCTTC.

This clonotype was detected many times. The CDR3 bases are TGCGCCAGCAGCTACCAGGGGAGCATGGATACGCAGTATTTT. The encoded protein is CASSYQGSMDTQYF. The chain uses TRBV5-1 and TRBJ2-3, with TRBD1 as a possible D gene (6 bases). The CDR3 totals 14 residues. CDR1 is SGHRS and CDR2 is YFSETQ in the germline V gene. Trimming took off 3 bases at V and 6 bases at J, with 14 bases between the two ends. The full variable domain, its missing parts supplied by reference TRBV5-1 and TRBJ2-3, is KAGVTQTPRYLIKTRGQQVTLSCSPISGHRSVSWYQQTPGQGLQFLFEYFSETQRNKGNFPGRFSGRQFSNSRSEMNVSTLELGDSALYLCASSYQGSMDTQYFGPGTRLTVL.

This clonotype has at least ten counts. V and J are TRBV4-3 and TRBJ2-1, with a possible D match to TRBD1 (6 bases). The germline V gene encodes CDR1 LGHNA and CDR2 YSLEER. The CDR3 consists of 14 residues. Trimming left V 0 bases short and J 8 bases short, with 11 bases between. As DNA, the CDR3 is TGCGCCAGCAGCCAAGATTTTAAGGGGGATGAGCAGTTCTTC. Translating gives CASSQDFKGDEQFF.

The chain couples TRBV6-2 or TRBV6-3 to TRBJ2-6, with D uncertain. The germline CDR1 and CDR2 sequences are MNHEY and SVGEGT. The CDR3 covers 15 residues. V was shortened by 7 bases and J by 1 base, with 11 bases between the two germline ends. CDR3 DNA: TGTGCCAGCAACGGCGGTTATTCTGGGGCCAACGTCCTGACTTTC. Its protein product is CASNGGYSGANVLTF.

This clonotype came up many times. The chain employs TRBV7-3 and TRBJ2-1; D perhaps matches TRBD1 (6 bases). There are 12 residues in the CDR3. Per the germline V gene, CDR1 is SGHTA and CDR2 is FQGTGA. The V and J ends lost 5 bases and 7 bases respectively, with 9 bases between them. CDR3 sequence: CASSIRGNEQFF. The DNA of the CDR3 is TGTGCCAGCAGCATAAGGGGGAATGAGCAGTTCTTC.

The rearrangement uses TRBV7-9 and TRBJ1-2; D uncertain. Trimming pared 1 base from V and 2 bases from J, leaving 8 bases between. Germline assignment: CDR1 SEHNR and CDR2 FQNEAQ (reference sequence). The CDR3 contains 14 residues. The CDR3 is CASSLDRVNYGYTF. DNA for the CDR3: TGTGCCAGCAGCTTAGATAGGGTAAACTATGGCTACACCTTC.

This clonotype has ten or more counts. The rearrangement links TRBV4-1 to TRBJ1-6, with D possibly being TRBD1 (5 bases). This CDR3 comprises 18 residues. Germline values: CDR1 MGHRA, CDR2 YSYEKL. V lost 0 bases and J 8 bases, leaving 20 bases between the germline ends. The chain's CDR3 is CASSQDINGGFKYSPLHF. CDR3 nucleotides: TGCGCCAGCAGCCAAGATATCAACGGGGGGTTTAAATATTCACCCCTCCACTTT.

The genes are TRBV28 and TRBJ2-4; D gene unclear. This CDR3 is built from 15 residues. V lost 3 bases and J 0 bases, leaving 9 bases between the germline ends. CDR1 is MDHEN, CDR2 SYDVKM, per germline. The CDR3: CASSFNRLAKNIQYF. DNA for the CDR3: TGTGCCAGCAGTTTTAACCGTCTAGCCAAAAACATTCAGTACTTC.